The 12 T cell receptor beta chains presented below share a single source sample, sequenced in a study of T cells after yellow fever vaccination. TCRdb used MiXCR to reprocess the 5' RACE reads, holding one entry per CDR3 protein. Altogether about 320,000 distinct CDR3 sequences are present, under 15% being singletons, with the ten largest covering 2.5% to 4%. The material was CD4+ T cells sorted from PBMCs, obtained 15 days after the yellow fever booster vaccination. The receptors were sampled from a man younger than 30 who received the YFV17D yellow fever vaccine.

This clonotype was recorded at least ten times. The CDR3 sequence is CASSFGTATEAFF. The CDR3, as DNA: TGTGCCAGCAGCTTCGGTACCGCCACTGAAGCTTTCTTT. V usage is TRBV7-2 and J usage is TRBJ1-1; D is uncertain. Germline loops: CDR1 SGHTA, CDR2 FQGNSA. The length of the CDR3 is 13 residues. The V gene lost 3 bases and the J gene lost 4 bases, with 9 bases spanning the gap. Filled out from reference TRBV7-2 and TRBJ1-1, the complete variable domain reads GAGVSQSPSNKVTEKGKDVELRCDPISGHTALYWYRQSLGQGLEFLIYFQGNSAPDKSGLPSDRFSAERTGGSVSTLTIQRTQQEDSAVYLCASSFGTATEAFFGQGTRLTVV.

This clonotype was seen many times. The chain has TRBV5-1 and TRBJ2-3, with D possibly matching TRBD2 (6 bases). Germline V CDR1 and CDR2: SGHRS, YFSETQ. With 0 bases removed from V and 7 bases from J, the gap between germline ends came to 15 bases. This CDR3 comprises 15 residues. CDR3 coding DNA: TGCGCCAGCAGCTTGGAAGCTAGCGCTCCTAATACGCAGTATTTT. Protein product: CASSLEASAPNTQYF. Supplemented by reference TRBV5-1 and TRBJ2-3, the full variable domain reads KAGVTQTPRYLIKTRGQQVTLSCSPISGHRSVSWYQQTPGQGLQFLFEYFSETQRNKGNFPGRFSGRQFSNSRSEMNVSTLELGDSALYLCASSLEASAPNTQYFGPGTRLTVL.

CDR3 region: CASKAIYTGELFF. CDR3 coding DNA: TGTGCCAGCAAAGCGATTTACACCGGGGAGCTGTTTTTT. This chain uses TRBV6-1 with TRBJ2-2; D is unresolved. The germline gives CDR1 MNHNS, CDR2 SASEGT. The CDR3 spans 13 residues. Deletions cut 7 bases from V and 3 bases from J, with 9 bases between.

The chain combines TRBV15 with TRBJ2-5; D may correspond to TRBD1 or TRBD2 (5 bases each). The CDR3 extends over 16 amino acids. V dropped 7 bases and J dropped 2 bases, with 20 bases sitting between them. The V gene's germline CDR1 is LNHNV and CDR2 YYDKDF (reference sequence). The CDR3 nucleotides are TGTGCCACCAAGCGCTTGTGGGGGACGATGCAAGAGACCCAGTACTTC. Its translation is CATKRLWGTMQETQYF.

This clonotype was observed many times. The chain carries TRBV7-3 and TRBJ1-1; D is unclear. Trimming shortened V by 1 base and J by 4 bases, and 16 bases separated the two germline ends. The CDR3 sequence is 16 residues long. CDR1 and CDR2 (germline): SGHTA, FQGTGA. CDR3 coding DNA: TGTGCCAGCAGCTTAAATGCCGCGAAAATGGGCACTGAAGCTTTCTTT. This translates into CASSLNAAKMGTEAFF.

This clonotype was picked up a small number of times. The genes are TRBV12-3 or TRBV12-4 and TRBJ1-2, with TRBD1 matching over 9 bases. Germline trimming cut 7 bases from V and 7 bases from J; bases unmatched to any gene: 10. The CDR3 totals 14 residues. The CDR3 loop reads CASTPGGQGRGYTF. The DNA of the CDR3 is TGTGCCAGCACCCCGGGGGGACAGGGCCGTGGCTACACCTTC.

This clonotype was found a few times. The chain joins TRBV7-9 to TRBJ2-3; 7 bases fit TRBD2. This CDR3 contains 13 residues. Trimming at V came to 10 bases and at J to 6 bases, leaving 10 bases not matched to a gene. Germline CDR1 is SEHNR and CDR2 is FQNEAQ (reference sequence). The CDR3 DNA reads as TGTGCCATCCCGACGGGGGGTCACGATACGCAGTATTTT. The encoded protein is CAIPTGGHDTQYF.

The chain carries TRBV19 and TRBJ1-1; perhaps TRBD1 as D (5 bases). The V end lost 4 bases, the J end lost 6 bases, and 6 bases lay between the germline ends. Germline assignment: CDR1 LNHDA and CDR2 SQIVND (reference sequence). CDR3 length: 11 amino acids. The CDR3 protein is CASSTGSEAFF. DNA of the CDR3: TGTGCCAGTAGTACAGGGTCTGAAGCTTTCTTT.

This clonotype has a handful of counts. The rearrangement joins TRBV7-6 to TRBJ2-3, with D uncertain. Between the trimmed V and J ends, which lost 2 bases and 0 bases, there was a span of 12 bases. The CDR3 is 16 residues long. Per germline, CDR1 SGHVS and CDR2 FNYEAQ. CDR3 sequence reads: CASSLSLRVSTDTQYF. DNA for the CDR3: TGTGCCAGCAGCTTATCCCTCCGCGTCAGCACAGATACGCAGTATTTT.

A few counts support this clonotype. The rearrangement joins TRBV11-2 to TRBJ2-3; 8 bases are shared with TRBD1. Germline CDR1 is SGHAT and CDR2 is FQNNGV. The length of the CDR3 is 17 residues. V was pared by 0 bases and J by 3 bases, with 8 bases of the junction left unmatched. CDR3 sequence (DNA): TGTGCCAGCAGCTTAGATCACGGAGGACAGGGAACAGATACGCAGTATTTT. Its translation: CASSLDHGGQGTDTQYF.

The gene calls are TRBV5-1 and TRBJ1-2; D gene uncertain. The V end was cut by 4 bases, the J end by 0 bases, with 10 bases between. In germline, CDR1 is SGHRS, CDR2 YFSETQ. The CDR3 contains 14 residues. The CDR3 reads CASSGGNSNYGYTF. The CDR3 DNA is TGCGCCAGCAGCGGAGGGAATTCTAACTATGGCTACACCTTC.

V is TRBV19 and J is TRBJ1-2, with D unclear. V lost 0 bases and J lost 4, with 6 bases in between. This CDR3 region has 13 residues. The germline V gene encodes CDR1 LNHDA and CDR2 SQIVND (reference sequence). The CDR3 coding sequence is TGTGCCAGTAGTATAGATGCGCTCTATGGCTACACCTTC. It yields the protein CASSIDALYGYTF. Variable domain in full (rest from reference TRBV19 and TRBJ1-2): DGGITQSPKYLFRKEGQNVTLSCEQNLNHDAMYWYRQDPGQGLRLIYYSQIVNDFQKGDIAEGYSVSREKKESFPLTVTSAQKNPTAFYLCASSIDALYGYTFGSGTRLTVV.